This T cell receptor beta chain was sequenced for a study of blood T cell repertoires in COVID-19. Assay: immunoSEQ multiplex PCR; the TCRdb copy retains only in-frame clones and omits some. Of about 140,000 clones detected, more than 75% appear once; the ten largest clones hold about 4%. The CDR3 is 15 residues long. In germline, CDR1 is SGHTS, CDR2 YDEGEE. V lost 0 bases and J lost 3, with 10 bases in between. Material for sequencing was peripheral blood. The source of this sequence is a woman aged 80 or over with acute or convalescent COVID-19. This chain joins TRBV5-8 and TRBJ1-3; D is undetermined. Written as DNA, the CDR3 is TGTGCCAGCAGCTTGGACCTTGGCTTTGGAAACACCATATATTTT. It codes for CASSLDLGFGNTIYF.